This TCR beta chain was identified during a study of patients and donors after allogeneic stem cell transplantation. The V gene's germline CDR1 is SGHRS and CDR2 YFSETQ. The CDR3 length is 14 residues. J gave up 6 bases and V 4 bases, and 8 bases lay outside the gene matches. TCRdb passed the RT-PCR reads through MiXCR, listing each CDR3 protein once. The sample has about a million distinct CDR3 sequences, more than 15% seen once. The sample taken for sequencing was blood, either unsorted or a sorted T cell fraction (not recorded which). The J gene is TRBJ1-2, the V gene TRBV5-1, with 8 bases fitting TRBD1. The receptor was derived from a human donor who was either an allogeneic HSCT recipient or a stem cell or donor lymphocyte infusion donor (not recorded which). It is not recorded whose cells these are; they may come from a transplant donor. CDR3 loop: CASSLEDRDNGYTF. The CDR3 nucleotides are TGCGCCAGCAGCCTGGAGGACAGGGACAATGGCTACACCTTC.